The present TCR beta chain was sequenced within a study of T-cell reconstitution after alpha-beta-depleted transplantation in children. It was with unique molecular identifiers that the TCRbeta library was prepared. Each CDR3 protein is one row after TCRdb ran MiXCR on the PCR reads. Counted here are hundreds of thousands of distinct CDR3 sequences, approximately 15% occurring once; the ten biggest clones make up over 0.95%. Trimming took 1 base from V and 0 from J, leaving 7 bases between them. CDR1 and CDR2 from the germline V gene are SEHNR and FQNEAQ (reference sequence). This CDR3 has 15 residues.

The source material was PBMCs from the stem cell graft donor, sampled from the stem cell graft. The sequence came from a human donor who donated a stem cell graft to a child with acute myeloid leukemia. V usage is TRBV7-9 and J usage is TRBJ1-5, with D hard to call. CDR3 amino acids: CASSLGIDSNQPQHF. CDR3 nucleotides: TGTGCCAGCAGCTTAGGTATAGATAGCAATCAGCCCCAGCATTTT.